The 3 T cell receptor beta chains given below trace back to one sample, sequenced in a study of T cells after yellow fever vaccination. TCRdb reprocessed the 5' RACE reads via MiXCR and lists one record per CDR3 protein. This table holds hundreds of thousands of distinct CDR3 sequences, roughly a sixth found once. The input for sequencing was PBMCs, taken before the yellow fever booster vaccination. These receptors all stem from a man between 18 and 29 years old who received the YFV17D yellow fever vaccine.

This clonotype was detected a few times. V usage is TRBV7-2 and J usage is TRBJ1-4; D may be TRBD1 (6 bases). The germline gives CDR1 SGHTA, CDR2 FQGNSA. Trimming removed 4 bases from V and 8 bases from J, with 14 bases in between. The CDR3 spans 14 residues. The CDR3 DNA follows: TGTGCCAGCAGCTCGACAGGAATGCGAGAAAAACTGTTTTTT. The encoded protein is CASSSTGMREKLFF.

The rearrangement links TRBV6-6 to TRBJ2-3; D is ambiguous. Germline CDR1 and CDR2: MNHNY and SVGAGI (reference sequence). CDR3 length equals 15 residues. V was clipped by 5 bases and J by 6 bases, with 18 bases between them. CDR3 protein: CASSGYALSGDTQYF. In DNA form, the CDR3 reads TGTGCCAGCAGTGGTTACGCCCTATCGGGCGATACGCAGTATTTT.

This clonotype was counted only a few times. J is TRBJ1-4 and V is TRBV4-3, with D perhaps TRBD1 (6 bases). V dropped 4 bases and J dropped 6 bases, with 15 bases sitting between them. Germline V lookup: CDR1 LGHNA, CDR2 YSLEER. CDR3 length: 15 residues. The CDR3 DNA sequence: TGCGCCAGCAGCCTGGCAGGCGGGGGGCATGAAAAACTGTTTTTT. Translating gives CASSLAGGGHEKLFF.